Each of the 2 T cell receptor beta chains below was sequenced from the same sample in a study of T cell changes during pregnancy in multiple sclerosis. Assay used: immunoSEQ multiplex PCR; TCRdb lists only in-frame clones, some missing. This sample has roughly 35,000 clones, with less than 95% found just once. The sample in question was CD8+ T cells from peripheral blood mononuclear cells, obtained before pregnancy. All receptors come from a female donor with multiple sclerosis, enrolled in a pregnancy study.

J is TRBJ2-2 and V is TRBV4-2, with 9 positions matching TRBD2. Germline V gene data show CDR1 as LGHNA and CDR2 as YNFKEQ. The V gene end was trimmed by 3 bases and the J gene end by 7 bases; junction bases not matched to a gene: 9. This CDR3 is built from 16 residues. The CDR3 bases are TGTGCCAGCAGCCAGCGGGAGGGCCGCTTGGGCGGGGAGCTGTTTTTT. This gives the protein CASSQREGRLGGELFF.

The CDR3 region has the DNA TGTGCCAGCAGCGTAGAGGCAGCGCCATACGAGCAGTACTTC. This gives the protein CASSVEAAPYEQYF. This sequence joins TRBV9 and TRBJ2-7; D not certain. Germline assignment: CDR1 SGDLS and CDR2 YYNGEE. The CDR3 length is 14 residues. Trimming shortened V by 0 bases and J by 4 bases, and 11 bases separated the two germline ends.